Following are 27 T cell receptor beta chains from one sample sequenced in a study of breast tumors, draining lymph nodes, adjacent tissues. Axillary draining lymph nodes of breast cancer patients supplied the node samples. From the multiplex PCR reads, TCRdb called clonotypes with MiXCR, one entry per CDR3 protein. The data contain approximately 150,000 distinct CDR3 sequences, approximately 29% of them singletons. The specimen was axillary lymph node tissue. Receptor source: a female donor with breast cancer. Some clones in this sample may be carry-over from other donors' samples.

V and J are TRBV2 and TRBJ2-1, with D perhaps TRBD2 (7 bases). Looked up from germline, CDR1 is SNHLY and CDR2 is FYNNEI. V lost 3 bases and J 2 bases, leaving 17 bases between the germline ends. The CDR3 runs 17 residues. The CDR3 loop is CASSDTSARGAYNEQFF. The CDR3 DNA sequence: TGTGCCAGCAGTGACACTAGCGCTAGGGGGGCCTACAATGAGCAGTTCTTC.

The table lists this clonotype with many counts. The CDR3 spells CASSLAGLAGGQSSYNEQFF. Written as DNA, the CDR3 is TGTGCCAGCAGCTTAGCGGGACTAGCGGGGGGGCAAAGCTCCTACAATGAGCAGTTCTTC. The rearrangement joins TRBV11-2 to TRBJ2-1, with TRBD2 identical over 16 bases. Germline CDR1 SGHAT, CDR2 FQNNGV. The junction had 6 bases not matched to a gene; V was cut back by 1 base and J by 0 bases. There are 20 residues in the CDR3.

V and J are TRBV20-1 and TRBJ2-5, with no clear D. Between the trimmed V and J ends, which lost 1 base and 4 bases, there was a span of 13 bases. Germline CDR1 reads DFQATT; CDR2 reads SNEGSKA (reference sequence). The CDR3 spans 14 residues. CDR3 protein: CSARVSDARETQYF. Written as DNA, the CDR3 is TGCAGTGCTAGAGTGTCCGACGCCAGAGAGACCCAGTACTTC.

At least ten counts were recorded for this clonotype. The V and J genes are TRBV12-3 or TRBV12-4 and TRBJ2-5, with 11 bases identical to TRBD1. The ends lost 3 bases at V and 5 bases at J; junction bases unmatched: 5. This CDR3 has 15 residues. As DNA, the CDR3 is TGTGCCAGCAGTTTCCGGACAGGGGGCAGGGAGACCCAGTACTTC. Protein sequence: CASSFRTGGRETQYF.

The rearrangement joins TRBV27 to TRBJ2-3; a possible D gene is TRBD1 (7 bases). The CDR3 contains 18 residues. Trimming pared 1 base from V and 2 bases from J, leaving 19 bases between. The V gene's germline CDR1 is MNHEY and CDR2 SMNVEV (reference sequence). The CDR3 DNA sequence: TGTGCCAGCAGTTTATGGCCCTGGAGGGGGCAAGACACAGATACGCAGTATTTT. Encoded protein: CASSLWPWRGQDTDTQYF.

This clonotype showed up many times. One junction end does not reproduce the germline sequence, and a read error may be involved. The chain combines TRBV20-1 with TRBJ2-4; D gene unclear. CDR1 and CDR2 from the germline V gene are DFQATT and SNEGSKA (reference sequence). CDR3 length: 11 amino acids. The CDR3: CSAQGPNIQSF. The CDR3 bases are TGCAGCGCTCAAGGACCAAACATTCAGTCCTTC.

Ten or more counts support this clonotype. The chain combines TRBV10-3 with TRBJ2-2; 7 positions match TRBD2. The CDR3 covers 15 residues. V was clipped by 1 base and J by 7 bases; unmatched bases: 6. Germline assignment: CDR1 ENHRY and CDR2 SYGVKD. The CDR3 nucleotides are TGTGCCATCAGTGAGTTGGCTAGCGGTATCGGGGAGCTGTTTTTT. Translation: CAISELASGIGELFF.

This clonotype was counted a few times. The chain uses TRBV6-5 and TRBJ2-2, with unresolved D. Germline V gene lookup returns CDR1 MNHEY and CDR2 SVGAGI. V was pared by 0 bases and J by 5 bases, with 10 bases between. The CDR3 runs to 15 residues. This CDR3 reads CASSYSPETTGELFF. CDR3 in DNA: TGTGCCAGCAGTTACTCGCCAGAAACAACCGGGGAGCTGTTTTTT.

Regarding this clonotype: Given a much more abundant clone one base away, this may be a read error. The V call is TRBV9, the J call TRBJ2-5, with 8 bases that match TRBD1. This CDR3 has 14 amino acids. The germline CDR1 and CDR2 sequences are SGDLS and YYNGEE. The CDR3, as DNA: TGTACCAGCAGCACTTCAGGGGGCGAAAAGACCCAGTCCTTC. It encodes CTSSTSGGEKTQSF. Filled out from reference TRBV9 and TRBJ2-5, the complete variable domain reads DSGVTQTPKHLITATGQRVTLRCSPRSGDLSVYWYQQSLDQGLQFLIQYYNGEERAKGNILERFSAQQFPDLHSELNLSSLELGDSALYFCTSSTSGGEKTQSFGPGTRLLVL.

On this clonotype itself: It may be a read error: a sequence one base away is much more abundant. The missing conserved phenylalanine or tryptophan at the end of this CDR3 makes a read error likely. The CDR3: CASSVDDGNEQFS. In nucleotides, the CDR3 is TGTGCCAGCAGCGTAGACGATGGAAATGAGCAGTTCTCC. The genes are TRBV9 and TRBJ2-1, with D uncertain. Germline-derived CDR1 and CDR2 are SGDLS and YYNGEE. This CDR3 has 13 residues. Trimming pared 0 bases from V and 7 bases from J, leaving 8 bases between.

This clonotype was counted ten times or more. At one end the junction does not follow the germline gene, possibly because of a read error. The chain joins TRBV6-5 to TRBJ1-6; D may be TRBD1 (6 bases). From germline, CDR1 is MNHEY and CDR2 SVGAGI. The CDR3 contains 19 residues. The CDR3 here is CASSHSAARGGRHNSPLHF. CDR3 in DNA: TGTGCCAGCAGTCACTCGGCCGCCCGGGGGGGCAGACATAATTCACCCCTCCACTTT.

This chain joins TRBV24-1 and TRBJ2-7; the D is unclear. Germline CDR1 reads KGHDR; CDR2 reads SFDVKD. The CDR3 is 12 amino acids. V was trimmed by 4 bases and J by 7 bases, leaving 10 bases between them. The CDR3 region is CATSEFAGEQYV. CDR3 DNA: TGTGCCACCAGTGAGTTCGCCGGGGAGCAGTACGTC.

This chain connects TRBV4-1 to TRBJ1-4; possibly TRBD1 for D (6 bases). The CDR3 runs to 18 residues. CDR1 MGHRA and CDR2 YSYEKL come from the germline V gene. The V gene lost 5 bases and the J gene lost 7 bases, with 26 bases spanning the gap. In DNA form, the CDR3 reads TGCGCCAGCAGCTCCGGAGGGGGGGGTGGCACAGGAGTTGAAAAACTGTTTTTT. It encodes CASSSGGGGGTGVEKLFF.

This clonotype has at least ten counts. V gene TRBV7-3 combines with J gene TRBJ2-2; TRBD2 matches at 13 bases. Germline V gene lookup returns CDR1 SGHTA and CDR2 FQGTGA. The trim removed 4 bases at V and 7 bases at J, leaving 3 bases unmatched. The CDR3 covers 15 residues. CDR3 nucleotides: TGTGCCAGCAGCTGGACTAGCGGGGGCAACGGGGAGCTGTTTTTT. This sequence encodes CASSWTSGGNGELFF.

With respect to this clonotype: With a much larger clone just one base away, this may be a read error. V gene TRBV6-5 combines with J gene TRBJ1-6; TRBD1 matches at 7 bases. V was clipped by 6 bases and J by 10 bases; unmatched bases: 12. This CDR3 contains 15 residues. Germline loops: CDR1 MNHEY, CDR2 SVGAGI. The CDR3 DNA is TGTGCCAGCAGCCCCGACAGGGACTTGTCCTCACCCCTCCACTTT. This gives the protein CASSPDRDLSSPLHF.

This clonotype counts as medium-sized. Here the CDR3 DNA reads TGTGCCAGCAGCTTGTGGGCGGGGCACTTCTCCTCACCCCTCCACTTT. This gives the protein CASSLWAGHFSSPLHF. The gene calls are TRBV5-5 and TRBJ1-6; possible D gene TRBD1, 5 bases. Germline V gives CDR1 SGHKS, CDR2 YYEKEE (reference sequence). V lost 1 base and J lost 10, with 18 bases in between. The CDR3 totals 16 residues.

This clonotype was recorded many times. V gene TRBV5-6 combines with J gene TRBJ1-2; D unresolved. Germline-derived CDR1 and CDR2 are SGHDT and YYEEEE. The germline V and J ends were trimmed by 4 bases and 8 bases, with 12 bases remaining between them. The CDR3 covers 12 residues. The CDR3 protein is CASSPQVRGYTF. DNA for the CDR3: TGTGCCAGCAGCCCACAAGTACGAGGCTACACCTTC.

The sample holds many counts of this clonotype. This chain joins TRBV6-2 or TRBV6-3 and TRBJ1-4; 10 bases are shared with TRBD1. Germline V gene sequence: CDR1 MNHEY, CDR2 SVGEGT. This CDR3 contains 15 residues. V gave up 6 bases and J gave up 4 bases; unmatched junction bases: 5. The CDR3 spells CASRRGTGDNEKLFF. In DNA form, the CDR3 reads TGTGCCAGCAGGCGCGGGACAGGGGATAATGAAAAACTGTTTTTT.

This clonotype was picked up many times. The V and J genes are TRBV5-1 and TRBJ2-1; D gene ambiguous. The V gene lost 0 bases and the J gene lost 8 bases, with 3 bases spanning the gap. This CDR3 contains 11 residues. Germline V gene data show CDR1 as SGHRS and CDR2 as YFSETQ. CDR3 sequence: CASSLDYEQFF. CDR3 DNA: TGCGCCAGCAGCTTGGATTATGAGCAGTTCTTC. Full variable domain (missing parts from reference TRBV5-1 and TRBJ2-1): KAGVTQTPRYLIKTRGQQVTLSCSPISGHRSVSWYQQTPGQGLQFLFEYFSETQRNKGNFPGRFSGRQFSNSRSEMNVSTLELGDSALYLCASSLDYEQFFGPGTRLTVL.

The count of this clonotype is one. V and J are TRBV10-2 and TRBJ1-3; 8 bases map to TRBD1. Germline V gene lookup returns CDR1 WSHSY and CDR2 SAAADI. The CDR3 spans 14 residues. V lost 2 bases to trimming and J lost 4 bases; unmatched junction nucleotides: 1. CDR3 sequence reads: CASSETGGGNTIYF. In nucleotides, the CDR3 is TGCGCCAGCAGTGAGACAGGGGGAGGAAACACCATATATTTT.

V gene TRBV6-5 combines with J gene TRBJ1-1, with D perhaps TRBD1 (5 bases). CDR3 length equals 14 residues. The germline V gene encodes CDR1 MNHEY and CDR2 SVGAGI. Deletions cut 3 bases from V and 3 bases from J, with 11 bases between. This chain's CDR3 is CASSYRPGYTEAFF. CDR3 in DNA: TGTGCCAGCAGTTATAGACCAGGGTACACTGAAGCTTTCTTT.

Note on this clonotype: A clone one base away is much larger, so this may be a read error. The gene calls are TRBV6-5 and TRBJ2-1; 11 bases agree with TRBD2. J was trimmed by 7 bases and V by 6 bases; bases with no gene match: 11. This CDR3 region has 16 residues. Germline V CDR1 and CDR2: MNHEY, SVGAGI. The CDR3 nucleotides read TGTGCCAGCAGACATCTAGCGGGAGGCGTTAAGAATGAGCAGTTCTTC. Its protein is CASRHLAGGVKNEQFF.

This clonotype was seen a few times. The V and J genes are TRBV5-1 and TRBJ1-1, with TRBD1 as a possible D gene (6 bases). Trimming took 0 bases from V and 5 from J, leaving 11 bases between them. Germline lookup yields CDR1 SGHRS and CDR2 YFSETQ. This CDR3 has 14 residues. Here the CDR3 DNA reads TGCGCCAGCAGCTTGGAGGAGGGGGGGACTGAAGCTTTCTTT. Its translation: CASSLEEGGTEAFF.

For this clonotype: This could be a read error, since a much larger clone is one nucleotide away. This sequence joins TRBV6-2 or TRBV6-3 and TRBJ1-2; TRBD1 might be the D (6 bases). V dropped 5 bases and J dropped 5 bases, with 24 bases sitting between them. Germline V gives CDR1 MNHEY, CDR2 SVGEGT. There are 17 residues in the CDR3. CDR3 protein: CASSALPGQLLPYGYTF. Here the CDR3 DNA reads TGTGCCAGCAGTGCCCTCCCCGGACAGTTACTGCCATATGGCTACACCTTC.

This chain connects TRBV14 to TRBJ1-1; D gene uncertain. V gave up 2 bases and J gave up 5 bases, with 3 bases separating them. The CDR3 runs to 11 residues. Looked up from germline, CDR1 is SGHDN and CDR2 is FVKESK. CDR3 bases: TGTGCCAGCAGCCAAAAGACTGAAGCTTTCTTT. Its protein is CASSQKTEAFF.

At least ten counts were recorded for this clonotype. V usage is TRBV19 and J usage is TRBJ1-3; 8 nucleotides line up with TRBD1. Germline assignment: CDR1 LNHDA and CDR2 SQIVND (reference sequence). V lost 5 bases to trimming and J lost 0 bases; unmatched junction nucleotides: 9. The CDR3 contains 17 residues. The DNA for the CDR3 is TGTGCCAGTAGTTCACCGGGACAGGCGATCTCTGGAAACACCATATATTTT. This translates into CASSSPGQAISGNTIYF.

This clonotype came up many times. V and J are TRBV4-1 and TRBJ2-7, with 8 bases that match TRBD2. The germline V gene has CDR1 MGHRA and CDR2 YSYEKL. Losses at the gene ends were 10 bases for V and 2 bases for J; bases not matched to a gene: 10. The CDR3 is 14 residues long. Here the CDR3 reads CATAAGGPTYEQYF. DNA for the CDR3: TGCGCCACCGCCGCGGGGGGACCTACCTACGAGCAGTACTTC.